The 14 T cell receptor beta chains below were found in one sample sequenced in a study of blood T cell repertoires in COVID-19 (dated by TCRdb to the early 2020s). Receptors were amplified or captured by the immunoSEQ multiplex PCR assay. The table comes from immuneACCESS by way of TCRdb, which keeps in-frame sequences with V and J called. Part of the clones is missing from these tables; in studies checked, under half for an unresolved V gene and the rest for unknown reasons. The sample table shows about 430,000 clones, and more than 75% are seen once. The ten most abundant clones make up 0.95% to 1% of the sample. The material sequenced was PBMCs or T cells enriched from blood (not recorded which). These receptors originate from a woman in her twenties or thirties with acute COVID-19.

The chain uses TRBV7-3 and TRBJ1-3, with D perhaps TRBD1 (6 bases). V was cut by 5 bases and J by 7 bases, with 18 bases left in between. This CDR3 is built from 15 residues. Germline V gene lookup returns CDR1 SGHTA and CDR2 FQGTGA. Here the CDR3 DNA reads TGTGCCAGCAGCCCATCTACAGGGATAGGGAACACCATATATTTT. It encodes CASSPSTGIGNTIYF.

This chain links TRBV10-2 with TRBJ1-2, with 9 bases aligning to TRBD1. V lost 0 bases to trimming and J lost 4 bases; unmatched junction nucleotides: 12. This CDR3 contains 18 residues. CDR1 is WSHSY, CDR2 SAAADI, per germline. CDR3 coding DNA: TGCGCCAGCAGTGAGTCGACAACAAACGACAGGGGGGCCTATGGCTACACCTTC. Protein product: CASSESTTNDRGAYGYTF.

V and J are TRBV19 and TRBJ2-3; D not certain. There are 14 residues in the CDR3. Trimming stripped 1 base from V and 5 bases from J, with 10 bases between. The germline V gene has CDR1 LNHDA and CDR2 SQIVND (reference sequence). The CDR3 DNA is TGTGCCAGTAGTATAGGTGGGCTCATAGATACGCAGTATTTT. Its translation: CASSIGGLIDTQYF.

The chain couples TRBV18 to TRBJ2-5; TRBD2 matches at 12 bases. Trimming cost V 3 bases and J 5 bases; bases outside gene matches: 7. The CDR3 runs to 16 residues. Germline V CDR1 and CDR2: KGHSH, LQKENI. CDR3 loop: CASSPASGGAFETQYF. The CDR3 DNA reads TGTGCCAGCTCACCTGCTAGCGGGGGGGCCTTCGAGACCCAGTACTTC.

This clone appeared a few times. This chain connects TRBV9 to TRBJ1-6, with unresolved D. The CDR3 is 13 amino acids. Trimming pared 0 bases from V and 13 bases from J, leaving 11 bases between. From germline, CDR1 is SGDLS and CDR2 YYNGEE. The CDR3 protein is CASSVDFAGPLHF. The DNA for the CDR3 is TGTGCCAGCAGCGTAGATTTTGCGGGGCCCCTCCACTTT. The variable domain in full, completed from reference TRBV9 and TRBJ1-6, reads DSGVTQTPKHLITATGQRVTLRCSPRSGDLSVYWYQQSLDQGLQFLIQYYNGEERAKGNILERFSAQQFPDLHSELNLSSLELGDSALYFCASSVDFAGPLHFGNGTRLTVT.

The rearrangement links TRBV18 to TRBJ1-4, with D possibly TRBD1 on 5 matching bases. Trimming left V 3 bases short and J 1 base short, with 12 bases between. Per germline, CDR1 KGHSH and CDR2 LQKENI. The CDR3 loop spans 16 amino acids. CDR3 sequence (DNA): TGTGCCAGCTCACCGAGGACGACAGAAACTAATGAAAAACTGTTTTTT. This encodes CASSPRTTETNEKLFF.

The gene calls are TRBV10-3 and TRBJ1-2; 9 nucleotides align to TRBD1. Germline CDR1 and CDR2: ENHRY and SYGVKD. V trimming: 6 bases; J trimming: 4 bases; junction bases outside the gene matches: 6. This CDR3 contains 14 residues. The CDR3 coding sequence is TGTGCCATCAGGAGGACAGGGGTTGGCTATGGCTACACCTTC. It translates to CAIRRTGVGYGYTF.

This clone was recorded a few times. The J gene is TRBJ2-5, the V gene TRBV7-8, with 12 bases lining up with TRBD2. V trimming: 1 base; J trimming: 0 bases; junction bases outside the gene matches: 3. The CDR3 is 17 residues long. The germline gives CDR1 SGHVS, CDR2 FQNEAQ. The CDR3 DNA reads as TGTGCCAGCAGCTTAGGCCGACTAGCGGGGGACCAAGAGACCCAGTACTTC. It specifies CASSLGRLAGDQETQYF. Complete variable domain (other parts from reference TRBV7-8 and TRBJ2-5): GAGVSQSPRYKVAKRGQDVALRCDPISGHVSLFWYQQALGQGPEFLTYFQNEAQLDKSGLPSDRFFAERPEGSVSTLKIQRTQQEDSAVYLCASSLGRLAGDQETQYFGPGTRLLVL.

V gene TRBV9 combines with J gene TRBJ2-3, with D hard to call. Per germline, CDR1 SGDLS and CDR2 YYNGEE. V was clipped by 4 bases and J by 0 bases, with 3 bases between them. This CDR3 comprises 12 residues. CDR3 in amino acids: CASSPSTDTQYF. In DNA, the CDR3 is TGTGCCAGCAGCCCAAGCACAGATACGCAGTATTTT.

The J gene is TRBJ2-7, the V gene TRBV7-9, with TRBD1 matching over 9 bases. V shed 5 bases, J shed 4 bases, and the junction held 6 bases outside the gene matches. CDR1 is SEHNR, CDR2 FQNEAQ, per germline (reference sequence). The CDR3 covers 14 residues. CDR3 in amino acids: CASSPQQGAYEQYF. The CDR3, as DNA: TGTGCCAGCAGCCCTCAACAGGGGGCTTACGAGCAGTACTTC.

The CDR3: CASSPGQGKQHF. The DNA of the CDR3 is TGTGCCAGCAGTCCAGGACAGGGGAAGCAGCATTTT. The chain carries TRBV12-3 or TRBV12-4 and TRBJ1-5; 9 bases match TRBD1. The V and J ends lost 5 bases and 13 bases, in that order; junction bases with no gene match: 6. The CDR3 has 12 residues.

The rearrangement joins TRBV29-1 to TRBJ2-7; the match to TRBD1 covers 8 bases. Losses at the gene ends were 6 bases for V and 6 bases for J; bases not matched to a gene: 4. Germline V gene data show CDR1 as SQVTM and CDR2 as ANQGSEA. The CDR3 has 11 amino acids. The CDR3 nucleotides are TGCAGCGTCCAGACAGGGGCCGAGCAGTACTTC. The encoded protein is CSVQTGAEQYF.

This clone occurred a few times. J is TRBJ2-2 and V is TRBV6-5, with TRBD2 as a possible D gene (6 bases). This CDR3 has 14 amino acids. Germline-derived CDR1 and CDR2 are MNHEY and SVGAGI. V was pared by 2 bases and J by 6 bases, with 10 bases between. CDR3 sequence reads: CASSYGGAPGELFF. CDR3 coding DNA: TGTGCCAGCAGTTACGGAGGGGCCCCCGGGGAGCTGTTTTTT.

The chain employs TRBV29-1 and TRBJ1-2, with D uncertain. The CDR3 extends over 12 amino acids. Germline CDR1 is SQVTM and CDR2 is ANQGSEA. The ends were cut back, 5 bases at V and 4 bases at J, with 11 bases in the middle. The CDR3 region is CSVLPGIYGYTF. The CDR3 DNA follows: TGCAGCGTTCTTCCGGGGATCTATGGCTACACCTTC.